This T cell receptor (beta chain) appears in the sequencing data of a study of tumor-infiltrating lymphocytes in primary liver carcinoma. Reverse transcription of about 0.5 ug total RNA with a constant-region primer produced TCR beta cDNA. Construction of TCR beta libraries relied on three successive nested multiplex PCR rounds employing slightly modified ARM-PCR. Both of the initial two PCR rounds ran for about 11 cycles and employed TRBV1-TRBV30 forward primers alongside a C-beta reverse primer. TCRdb re-called the multiplex PCR reads through MiXCR, storing one row per CDR3 protein. There are about 320,000 distinct CDR3 sequences in the sample; 58% occur only once, and over 15% lies in the top ten. Findings of the study overall: Compared with blood, tumor repertoires held significantly more in their top 250 clones.

Blood RNA originated from unsorted whole blood, with germline DNA additionally extracted. Sampling before surgery obtained 4 to 4.5 milliliters of peripheral blood. With regard to this clonotype: The antigen is not known.

CDR1 and CDR2 (germline): MNHNY, SVGAGI (reference sequence). V was pared by 6 bases and J by 4 bases, with 19 bases between. The CDR3 length is 17 residues. The TCR originated in a woman in her twenties or thirties with primary liver carcinoma and hepatitis B virus infection. Material for sequencing was peripheral blood. The gene calls are TRBV6-6 and TRBJ1-6; maybe TRBD1 (6 bases). CDR3 residues: CASRDLDSGLYNSPLHF. In DNA form, the CDR3 reads TGTGCCAGCAGAGACCTGGACAGTGGGTTATATAATTCACCCCTCCACTTT.